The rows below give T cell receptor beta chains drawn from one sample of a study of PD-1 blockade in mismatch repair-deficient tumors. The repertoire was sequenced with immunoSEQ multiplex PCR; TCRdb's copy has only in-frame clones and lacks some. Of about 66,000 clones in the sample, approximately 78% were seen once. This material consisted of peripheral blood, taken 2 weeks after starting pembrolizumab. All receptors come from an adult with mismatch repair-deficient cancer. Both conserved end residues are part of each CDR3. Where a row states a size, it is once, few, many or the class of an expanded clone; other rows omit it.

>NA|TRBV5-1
CASSLGKGREQYF
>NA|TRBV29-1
CSVEGLAGEGEQFF
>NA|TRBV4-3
CASSLIPGTDSSYEQYF
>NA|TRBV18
CASSADTSNTEAFF
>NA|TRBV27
CASSLGGDNYGYTF
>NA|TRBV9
CASSGQEHPYEQYF
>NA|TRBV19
CASSWEGLIGDEQFF
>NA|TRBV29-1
CSVDVRGNYGYTF
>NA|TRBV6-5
CASSLDGLAGNNEQFF
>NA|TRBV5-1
CASASLGQNYGYTF
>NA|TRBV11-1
CASSRQGGKTQYF
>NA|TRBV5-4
CASSLGGQAYEQYF
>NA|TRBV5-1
CASSQDPGGTNEQFF
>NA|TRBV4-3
CASSPGPGQGFPNTGELFF
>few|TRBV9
CASSVGNRDPDTQYF
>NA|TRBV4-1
CASSPGTATYEQYF
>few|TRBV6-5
CASSNDYDSNQPQHF
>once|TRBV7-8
CASSLAPDTGELFF
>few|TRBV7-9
CASNELGGPNTGELFF
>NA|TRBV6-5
CASSWGAGNQPQHF
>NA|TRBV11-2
CASGDSGNTIYF
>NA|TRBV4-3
CASSQGHYTGELFF
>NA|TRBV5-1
CASSLGGTPSEAFF
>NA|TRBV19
CASSQPGGGTNEQFF
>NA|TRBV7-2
CASSRTAGTNTEAFF
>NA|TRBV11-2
CASSLDVSSYEQYF
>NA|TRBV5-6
CASSLERMRLGVFF
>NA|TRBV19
CASSLGVSDVSGNTIYF
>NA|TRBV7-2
CASSLTSGRGSYEQYF
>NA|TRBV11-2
CASSPGRNYEQYF